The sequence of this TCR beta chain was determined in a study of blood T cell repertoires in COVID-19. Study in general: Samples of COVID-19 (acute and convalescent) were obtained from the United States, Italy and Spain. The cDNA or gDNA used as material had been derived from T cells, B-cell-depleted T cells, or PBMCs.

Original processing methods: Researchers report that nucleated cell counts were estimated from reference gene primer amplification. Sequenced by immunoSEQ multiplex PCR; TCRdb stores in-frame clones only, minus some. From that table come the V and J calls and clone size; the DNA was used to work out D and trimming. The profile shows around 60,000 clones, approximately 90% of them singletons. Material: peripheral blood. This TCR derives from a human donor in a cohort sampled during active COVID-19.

In DNA form, the CDR3 reads TGTGCCAGTAGTACTCGCCGTATTGGTAGCGGGGACACCGGGGAGCTGTTTTTT. Residues: CASSTRRIGSGDTGELFF. The rearrangement uses TRBV19 and TRBJ2-2; 8 bases line up with TRBD2. V lost 4 bases, J lost 3 bases, and 13 bases stayed unmatched. The CDR3 extends over 18 amino acids. Germline assignment: CDR1 LNHDA and CDR2 SQIVND (reference sequence).